This T cell receptor (beta chain) was recorded in a study of cytomegalovirus exposure and HLA in healthy donors. Study results and limitations: In vitro testing confirmed three CMV-associated chains as specific for CMV antigens. Sequencing depth across donors, presence/absence analyses assumed, was roughly uniform.

Use of 60 Vbeta and 13 Jbeta primers characterized the PCR. Here immunoSEQ multiplex PCR was the method, and the copy in TCRdb shows in-frame clones only, minus some. The data hold fewer than 300,000 clones, with over 70% observed a single time. Comments on this clone: Its antigen is undetermined.

The sequence came from a girl aged 2-9 years in good health and CMV-seronegative. Input material: PBMCs.

CDR3 residues: CASSYQGLPYQETQYF. The CDR3 coding sequence is TGTGCCAGCAGTTATCAGGGACTGCCGTACCAAGAGACCCAGTACTTC. The chain has TRBV6-5 and TRBJ2-5, with D possibly being TRBD2 (6 bases). This CDR3 comprises 16 residues. V was shortened by 3 bases and J by 0 bases, with 14 bases between the two germline ends. Germline loops: CDR1 MNHEY, CDR2 SVGAGI.